This T cell receptor beta chain was identified in a study of identical twins. The study, taken as a whole, reports: Twins shared out-of-frame alpha sequences with excess low generation probability.

V trimming: 5 bases; J trimming: 0 bases; junction bases outside the gene matches: 6. Per germline, CDR1 MNHEY and CDR2 SVGEGT. CDR3 size: 17 residues. TCRdb recomputed calls from the 5' RACE reads with MiXCR, one row per CDR3 protein. The repertoire consists of approximately 250,000 distinct CDR3 sequences, with 5% to 7% occurring once and the leading ten covering roughly 15%. This clonotype appeared a few times. Its antigen remains unidentified. These sequences were also reported in another study, on T cells expressing NK-cell markers. That study reports: For a handful of donors, the dominant NKG2C+ clonotypes made up about 1.0-7.5% of their CD8+ T cells.

The sample was CD8+ T cells sorted from blood. This sequence joins TRBV6-2 or TRBV6-3 and TRBJ2-1; 11 bases agree with TRBD2. This TCR came from a woman between 18 and 29 years old in good health. As DNA, the CDR3 is TGTGCCAGCAGTCAGGGACTAGCGGAGAGCTCCTACAATGAGCAGTTCTTC. It codes for CASSQGLAESSYNEQFF.